Listed below are T cell receptor beta chains from one sample, sequenced in a study of T cell clusters in autoimmune cytopenias. One entry per CDR3 protein, without DNA, is what TCRdb gives after re-calling the multiplex PCR reads. The table for this sample gives about 2,000 distinct CDR3 sequences. The sample was also reused in another study, on T cell repertoires in aging, cancer and after chemotherapy.

Sequenced sample: peripheral blood. These receptors all stem from a human donor in good health. Each CDR3 is given with its conserved first and last residue. Clone size is stated in some rows and not others, as once, few, many or a class when expanded.

size	V	J	CDR3
large	TRBV6-6	TRBJ1-2	CASSYSGTANYGYTF
medium-sized	TRBV10-3	TRBJ1-1	CAISDGPAGVAFF
medium-sized	TRBV30	TRBJ2-7	CALRGSYEQYF
medium-sized	TRBV11-2	TRBJ2-1	CASSLVGEALGEQFF
medium-sized	TRBV6-1	TRBJ2-7	CASSEAATSGWGEQYF
medium-sized	TRBV29-1	TRBJ1-1	CSVEDLSRNTEAFF
medium-sized	TRBV6-1	TRBJ1-5	CASKRTGLSNQPQHF
large	TRBV29-1	TRBJ2-7	CSVEEGAPSEQYF
NA	TRBV20-1	TRBJ1-5	CSAPDSSNQPQHF
medium-sized	TRBV18	TRBJ2-1	CASSPTNEYNEQFF
medium-sized	TRBV6-2/TRBV6-3	TRBJ2-7	CASRTLRGEGYEQYF
medium-sized	TRBV7-4	TRBJ2-7	CASSSQGGPSREQYF
medium-sized	TRBV19	TRBJ2-1	CASSGLAGSEQFF
large	TRBV29-1	TRBJ2-1	CSVTRDLYNEQFF
NA	TRBV7-2	TRBJ2-3	CASSLVGSGGPRDTQYF
medium-sized	TRBV12-3/TRBV12-4	TRBJ2-5	CASTMGWETQYF
medium-sized	TRBV10-3	TRBJ1-2	CAISEDRGRGYTF
NA	TRBV4-1	TRBJ2-6	CASSQGGSGANVLTF
medium-sized	TRBV6-5	TRBJ2-7	CASSYSPDSYEQYF
large	TRBV19	TRBJ2-5	CASSTVNDRGQTQYF
medium-sized	TRBV11-2	TRBJ2-7	CASSLVGGGPSYEQYF
medium-sized	TRBV29-1	TRBJ1-1	CSVAAGALNTEAFF
NA	TRBV6-5	TRBJ2-1	CASSYPTTSGAYNEQFF
medium-sized	TRBV5-4	TRBJ1-1	CASSPGQGNTEAFF
medium-sized	TRBV15	TRBJ2-1	CATSKGTSGGYSYNEQFF
medium-sized	TRBV6-1	TRBJ2-3	CASSGTGPNTDTQYF
NA	TRBV7-2	TRBJ2-7	CASSLRTSGGAGSSYEQYF
medium-sized	TRBV4-3	TRBJ2-6	CASSQVGGSGANVLTF
medium-sized	TRBV6-2/TRBV6-3	TRBJ2-3	CASSYVAITDTQYF
large	TRBV19	TRBJ1-2	CASSVRGRDYGYTF
medium-sized	TRBV20-1	TRBJ2-1	CSATRTSHGASEQFF
NA	TRBV4-3	TRBJ1-4	CASSQDPTWAFEKLFF
medium-sized	TRBV6-2/TRBV6-3	TRBJ1-2	CASTPYGRTLGYTF
NA	TRBV20-1	TRBJ2-7	CSARVGEGYEQYF
NA	TRBV5-1	TRBJ2-5	CASSGVRETQYF
NA	TRBV7-2	TRBJ2-1	CASRTIRPPSGIYYNEQFF
medium-sized	TRBV30	TRBJ1-6	CAWSGQNSPLHF
medium-sized	TRBV19	TRBJ2-7	CASSGPGRPYEQYF
medium-sized	TRBV5-6	TRBJ1-5	CASSLAGGSNQPQHF
NA	TRBV4-2	TRBJ2-4	CASSQDHGPSGGNIQYF
medium-sized	TRBV12-3/TRBV12-4	TRBJ2-7	CASSWGRNEQYF
large	TRBV19	TRBJ2-1	CASSIGTSVGEQFF
large	TRBV19	TRBJ2-2	CASTWGSNTGELFF
NA	TRBV20-1	TRBJ1-1	CSAREGTADTEAFF
medium-sized	TRBV19	TRBJ1-1	CASRIQGGTEAFF
medium-sized	TRBV6-2/TRBV6-3	TRBJ2-3	CASSRATDTQYF
NA	TRBV6-1	TRBJ2-7	CASSPPGQCTRQYF
medium-sized	TRBV5-4	TRBJ2-7	CASSLRRVSSYEQYF
medium-sized	TRBV6-2/TRBV6-3	TRBJ1-2	CASSYRDSGYGYTF
medium-sized	TRBV19	TRBJ1-2	CASTRGGGYGYTF
medium-sized	TRBV12-3/TRBV12-4	TRBJ2-5	CASSSLSRTGLQETQYF
NA	TRBV5-1	TRBJ2-1	CASSLGGREQFF
medium-sized	TRBV6-4	TRBJ1-2	CASSDGGDRFSNYGYTF